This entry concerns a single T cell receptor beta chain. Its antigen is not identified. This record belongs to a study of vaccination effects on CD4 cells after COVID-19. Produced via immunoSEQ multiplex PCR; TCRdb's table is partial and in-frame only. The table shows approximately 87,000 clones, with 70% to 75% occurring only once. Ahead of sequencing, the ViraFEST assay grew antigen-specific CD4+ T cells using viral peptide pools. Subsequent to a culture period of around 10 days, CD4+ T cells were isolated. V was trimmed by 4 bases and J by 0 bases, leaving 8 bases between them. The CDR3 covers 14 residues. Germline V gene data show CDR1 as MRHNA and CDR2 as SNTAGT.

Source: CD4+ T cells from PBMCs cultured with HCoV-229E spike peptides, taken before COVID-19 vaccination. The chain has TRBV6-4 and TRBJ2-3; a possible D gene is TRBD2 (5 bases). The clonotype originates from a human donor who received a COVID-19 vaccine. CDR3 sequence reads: CASSVGSSTDTQYF. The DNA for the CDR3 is TGTGCCAGCAGTGTGGGGAGTAGCACAGATACGCAGTATTTT.